This T cell receptor (beta chain) was documented in a study of T-cell memory formation after mild COVID-19. Study-wide results and caveats: There were some responding clones in pre-infection memory, which suggested that cross-reactive memory had joined. The CD4+ clones that contracted clustered mainly within CM and EM, and the CD8+ clones concentrated in EMRA. In second-wave clones peaking day 37, SARS-CoV-2 specificity remained unconfirmed.

This clonotype was picked up a small number of times. Its matching antigen is unknown. TCRdb redid the calling of the 5' RACE reads with MiXCR, one entry per CDR3 protein. This table has hundreds of thousands of distinct CDR3 sequences, 24% appearing once. This CDR3 region has 16 residues. Trimming removed 5 bases at V and 0 bases at J, with 15 bases between. The sample taken for sequencing was PBMCs or a T cell subset sorted from them (not recorded which). The sequence was collected from an adult woman who had mild COVID-19 (a few samples of this study predate the infection). Cell type and time point are not known. The V gene is TRBV12-3 or TRBV12-4, the J gene TRBJ2-3, with a weak D call TRBD1 (6 bases). CDR3 in amino acids: CASSHWTDPSTDTQYF. In DNA, the CDR3 is TGTGCCAGCAGTCATTGGACAGATCCTAGCACAGATACGCAGTATTTT.